This paragraph reports one T cell receptor (beta chain). This sample stems from a study of beta chain features in type 1 diabetes. Investigators reverse transcribed all isolated RNA, so they sequenced expressed TCRB transcripts. TCRdb's table, derived via immunoSEQ multiplex PCR, lists solely in-frame clones and lacks some. The sample holds more than 150,000 clones, 10% to 15% seen once. Germline-derived CDR1 and CDR2 are LNHNV and YYDKDF (reference sequence). Trimming removed 5 bases from V and 5 bases from J; junction bases left unmatched: 9. CDR3 size: 15 residues. This TCR was recovered from a woman younger than 30 in good health. The chain is built from TRBV15 and TRBJ1-2; 9 bases match TRBD1. Sequencing was done on a sample of central memory CD4+ T cells from blood. CDR3 coding DNA: TGTGCCACCAGCGCACAAGCGGGACAGGGATATGGCTACACCTTC. Its protein product is CATSAQAGQGYGYTF.